The next 17 T cell receptor beta chains were all read from a single sample in a study of monozygotic twins with inflammatory bowel disease. Reanalyzing the 5' RACE reads, TCRdb keeps one entry per CDR3 protein, without DNA. This sample's table has about 150,000 distinct CDR3 sequences. The sequenced material came from blood. The receptors originated from a human donor with ulcerative colitis or Crohn's disease, or a healthy co-twin of an affected twin (not recorded which).

The chain is built from TRBV20-1 and TRBJ1-6; TCRdb designates TRBD1, a call that cannot be tested without DNA. The CDR3 runs to 17 residues. The germline gives CDR1 DFQATT, CDR2 SNEGSKA (reference sequence). CDR3 sequence reads: CSARDSRGEGYNSPLHF.

CDR3 protein: CASRSIDGNTEAFF. V usage is TRBV5-1 and J usage is TRBJ1-1. The germline CDR1 and CDR2 sequences are SGHRS and YFSETQ. This CDR3 spans 14 amino acids.

The V gene is TRBV6-1, the J gene TRBJ2-1; TCRdb outputs TRBD2, but without DNA this stays unchecked. Germline CDR1 is MNHNS and CDR2 is SASEGT. The CDR3 is 12 residues long. Here the CDR3 reads CASTREVLHQFF.

V usage is TRBV7-7 and J usage is TRBJ1-1. Germline V gene data show CDR1 as SSHAT and CDR2 as FNYEAQ (reference sequence). This CDR3 has 13 residues. CDR3 protein: CASSPVSGAEAFF.

CDR3: CASSQDPRLLNTEAFF. The chain uses TRBV14 and TRBJ1-1. There are 16 residues in the CDR3. Germline lookup yields CDR1 SGHDN and CDR2 FVKESK.

V is TRBV18 and J is TRBJ1-6; no DNA is available, so the TRBD1 call from TCRdb remains unchecked. CDR1 KGHSH and CDR2 LQKENI come from the germline V gene. The length of the CDR3 is 15 residues. Here the CDR3 reads CASSPLANRDSPLHF.

This chain links TRBV28 with TRBJ2-2. Per germline, CDR1 MDHEN and CDR2 SYDVKM. This CDR3 contains 15 residues. The CDR3 spells CASSLSQANTGELFF.

This chain uses TRBV20-1 with TRBJ1-2; TCRdb selects TRBD1, and the lack of DNA leaves this call unchecked. CDR1 is DFQATT and CDR2 is SNEGSKA in the germline V gene (reference sequence). The CDR3 is made up of 15 amino acids. The CDR3 here is CSASRLSGGGYGYTF.

The V and J genes are TRBV20-1 and TRBJ1-5; TCRdb returns TRBD1, unconfirmable since there is no DNA. This CDR3 comprises 15 residues. Germline loops: CDR1 DFQATT, CDR2 SNEGSKA (reference sequence). This CDR3 is CSARDSRDTDQPQHF.

The chain has TRBV28 and TRBJ1-4. Germline loops: CDR1 MDHEN, CDR2 SYDVKM. The CDR3 spans 15 residues. The CDR3 here is CASSSSLFDNEKLFF.

The chain employs TRBV3-1 and TRBJ2-7; there is no DNA to check the TCRdb D call of TRBD2. The CDR3 consists of 14 residues. Germline V gives CDR1 LGHDT, CDR2 YNNKEL (reference sequence). This CDR3 reads CASSQASGNDEQYF.

The chain couples TRBV7-6 to TRBJ2-1; TCRdb reports TRBD2, a call that lacks DNA to check it against. CDR3 length: 15 residues. Looked up from germline, CDR1 is SGHVS and CDR2 is FNYEAQ. CDR3 loop: CASTRGASSYNEQFF.

This chain joins TRBV12-3 or TRBV12-4 and TRBJ2-7; TCRdb names TRBD2, which stays unverified in the absence of DNA. The CDR3 covers 15 residues. CDR3 region: CASSRSSGSLYEQYF.

The chain couples TRBV18 to TRBJ2-3; no DNA is available, so the TRBD1 call from TCRdb remains unchecked. Per the germline V gene, CDR1 is KGHSH and CDR2 is LQKENI. This CDR3 comprises 12 residues. The CDR3 loop reads CASSPGTDTQYF. Looking up the rest from reference TRBV18 and TRBJ2-3 gives the full variable domain: NAGVMQNPRHLVRRRGQEARLRCSPMKGHSHVYWYRQLPEEGLKFMVYLQKENIIDESGMPKERFSAEFPKEGPSILRIQQVVRGDSAAYFCASSPGTDTQYFGPGTRLTVL.

The V gene is TRBV7-3, the J gene TRBJ2-3; TCRdb designates TRBD1, a call that cannot be tested without DNA. Germline V CDR1 and CDR2: SGHTA, FQGTGA. This CDR3 region has 15 residues. The CDR3 reads CASSLMVRAGDTQYF.

The genes are TRBV20-1 and TRBJ2-7; TCRdb indicates TRBD1, and absent DNA this call remains unverified. The CDR3 loop spans 14 amino acids. Germline-derived CDR1 and CDR2 are DFQATT and SNEGSKA (reference sequence). The CDR3 is CSAPHGGSAYEQYF.

The V call is TRBV11-2, the J call TRBJ2-1; TCRdb returns TRBD2, unconfirmable since there is no DNA. Germline lookup yields CDR1 SGHAT and CDR2 FQNNGV. This CDR3 comprises 16 residues. The CDR3 reads CASSPWDSGARNEQFF. Complete variable domain (other parts from reference TRBV11-2 and TRBJ2-1): EAGVAQSPRYKIIEKRQSVAFWCNPISGHATLYWYQQILGQGPKLLIQFQNNGVVDDSQLPKDRFSAERLKGVDSTLKIQPAKLEDSAVYLCASSPWDSGARNEQFFGPGTRLTVL.